The source of this TCR beta chain is a study of blood T cell repertoires in COVID-19. Overall study context: Samples representing acute and convalescent COVID-19 were sourced from the United States, Italy and Spain.

Germline CDR1 SGHTA, CDR2 FQGNSA. The CDR3 loop spans 18 amino acids. V shed 4 bases and J shed 0 bases, with 19 bases lying between them. The authors' processing: Reference gene primer amplification yielded estimated nucleated cell counts. Clones were sequenced by immunoSEQ multiplex PCR, and TCRdb holds only the in-frame ones, with some missing. The DNA gave D and trimming, while V, J and clone size come from that table. The data show about 190,000 clones, 65% to 85% seen once. The TCR was taken from a woman aged 25-40 years with acute or convalescent COVID-19. The chain uses TRBV7-2 and TRBJ1-3; possible D gene TRBD1, 5 bases. Sequencing was performed on peripheral blood. The DNA of the CDR3 is TGTGCCAGCAGCTCGGTCGACAAGCTGGACAACTCTGGAAACACCATATATTTT. Protein sequence: CASSSVDKLDNSGNTIYF. Full variable domain (rest looked up from reference TRBV7-2 and TRBJ1-3): GAGVSQSPSNKVTEKGKDVELRCDPISGHTALYWYRQSLGQGLEFLIYFQGNSAPDKSGLPSDRFSAERTGGSVSTLTIQRTQQEDSAVYLCASSSVDKLDNSGNTIYFGEGSWLTVV.